This paragraph reports one T cell receptor beta chain. What it recognizes is unknown. The sample is drawn from a study of T cells in localized non-small cell lung cancer. The V gene lost 6 bases and the J gene lost 3 bases, with 11 bases spanning the gap. The CDR3 is made up of 14 amino acids. Per the germline V gene, CDR1 is LNHDA and CDR2 is SQIVND (reference sequence). Profiling relied on immunoSEQ multiplex PCR, and the TCRdb table lists in-frame clones only, not all of them. This table holds around 41,000 clones, around 87% found once. Findings and limits, study-wide: For the top 100 tumor clones, a median roughly 56 also appeared in adjacent lung. The highest T cell clonality was in uninvolved adjacent lung, above tumor.

The material sequenced was peripheral blood, taken before any cancer treatment. The chain recombines TRBV19 with TRBJ1-4; no clear D gene. This TCR came from a woman between 18 and 49 years old with stage III lung adenocarcinoma. The CDR3 sequence is CASSPRVSNEKLFF. As DNA, the CDR3 is TGTGCCAGTAGCCCCCGGGTCTCTAATGAAAAACTGTTTTTT.